This TCR beta chain was sequenced in a study of CD8+ T cells in alopecia areata. Extraction and reverse transcription of RNA yielded cDNA as the sequencing template. Sequenced by immunoSEQ multiplex PCR; TCRdb stores in-frame clones only, minus some. Among about 290,000 clones listed, more than 45% were seen once. Worth noting for this clone: Antigen: not known.

Stated treatment: oral pan-JAK inhibitor, 5-10 mg twice daily. Peripheral blood, together with lesional scalp punch biopsies, was collected from alopecia areata patients. PBMCs provided sorted CD4+ and CD8+ T cells. With 5 bases clipped from V and 4 bases from J, the junction kept 8 bases outside the gene matches. The CDR3 loop spans 14 amino acids. The germline gives CDR1 SGHNT, CDR2 YYREEE (reference sequence). Notes on the study in general: Tofacitinib did not eliminate many expanded lesional clones from scalp or blood. Within the top 100, expanded CD8+ clones significantly decreased with tofacitinib, as did scalp clonality.

This sequence was found in a human donor with alopecia areata. Sequenced material: CD4+ T cells sorted from blood, taken at week 24, from a patient treated with tofacitinib. The gene calls are TRBV5-4 and TRBJ1-2; the match to TRBD1 covers 7 bases. CDR3 region: CASRRQGGGYGYTF. The CDR3 DNA follows: TGTGCCAGCAGAAGACAGGGAGGAGGCTATGGCTACACCTTC.